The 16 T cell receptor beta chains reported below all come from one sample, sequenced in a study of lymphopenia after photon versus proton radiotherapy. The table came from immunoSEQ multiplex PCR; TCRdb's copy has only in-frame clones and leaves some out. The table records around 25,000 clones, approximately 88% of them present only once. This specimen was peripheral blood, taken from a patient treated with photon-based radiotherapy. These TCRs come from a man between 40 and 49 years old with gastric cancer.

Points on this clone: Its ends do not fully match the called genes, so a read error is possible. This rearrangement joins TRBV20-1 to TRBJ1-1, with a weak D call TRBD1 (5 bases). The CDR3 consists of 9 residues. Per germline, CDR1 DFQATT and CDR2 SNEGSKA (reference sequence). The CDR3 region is CSASPGGTF. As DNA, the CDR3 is TGCAGTGCTAGCCCCGGGGGAACCTTT.

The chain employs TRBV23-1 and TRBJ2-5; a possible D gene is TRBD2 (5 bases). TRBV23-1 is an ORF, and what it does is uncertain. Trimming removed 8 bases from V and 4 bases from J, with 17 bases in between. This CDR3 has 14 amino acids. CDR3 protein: CASPPSIGRETQYF. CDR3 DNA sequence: TGCGCCAGCCCCCCGTCGATTGGGAGAGAGACCCAGTACTTC.

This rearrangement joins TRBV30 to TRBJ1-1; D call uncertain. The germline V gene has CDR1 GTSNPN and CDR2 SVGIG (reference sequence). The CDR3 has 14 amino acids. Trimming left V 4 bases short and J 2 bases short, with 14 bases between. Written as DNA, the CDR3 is TGTGCCTGGAACCAGGTTGGCGGCAACACTGAAGCTTTCTTT. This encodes CAWNQVGGNTEAFF.

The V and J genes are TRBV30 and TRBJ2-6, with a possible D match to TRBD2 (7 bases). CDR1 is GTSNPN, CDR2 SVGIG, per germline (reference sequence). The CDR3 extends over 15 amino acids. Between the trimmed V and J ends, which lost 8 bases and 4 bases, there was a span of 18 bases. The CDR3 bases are TGTGCCGGACGGGGGGCGTTCTTGGGGGCCAACGTCCTGACTTTC. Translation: CAGRGAFLGANVLTF.

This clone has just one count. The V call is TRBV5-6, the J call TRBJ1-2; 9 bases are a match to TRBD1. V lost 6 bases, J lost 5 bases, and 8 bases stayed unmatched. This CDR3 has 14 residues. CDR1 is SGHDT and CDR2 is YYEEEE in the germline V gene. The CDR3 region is CASNSGQGLYGYTF. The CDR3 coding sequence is TGTGCCAGCAACTCGGGACAGGGTCTGTATGGCTACACCTTC.

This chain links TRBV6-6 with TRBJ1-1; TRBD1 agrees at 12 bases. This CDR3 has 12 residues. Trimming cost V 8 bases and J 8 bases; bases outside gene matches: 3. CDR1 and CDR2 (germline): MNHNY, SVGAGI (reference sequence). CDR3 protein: CASRDRGLEAFF. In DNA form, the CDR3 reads TGTGCCAGCCGGGACAGGGGGCTGGAAGCTTTCTTT.

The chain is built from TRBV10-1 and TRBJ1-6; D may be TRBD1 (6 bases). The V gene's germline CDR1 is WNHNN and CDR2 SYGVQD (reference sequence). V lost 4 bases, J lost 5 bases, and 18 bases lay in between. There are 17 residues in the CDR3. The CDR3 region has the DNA TGCGCCAGCAGTGGAGGGGGGGACGGGTCGGATAATTCACCCCTCCACTTT. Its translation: CASSGGGDGSDNSPLHF.

The CDR3 loop reads CASRPRTSAIETQYF. CDR3 in DNA: TGTGCCAGCAGGCCAAGGACTAGCGCTATAGAGACCCAGTACTTC. The chain carries TRBV7-2 and TRBJ2-5, with 9 positions matching TRBD2. CDR3 length equals 15 residues. From germline, CDR1 is SGHTA and CDR2 FQGNSA. The V segment lost 6 bases and the J segment 4 bases; nucleotides outside the gene matches: 9.

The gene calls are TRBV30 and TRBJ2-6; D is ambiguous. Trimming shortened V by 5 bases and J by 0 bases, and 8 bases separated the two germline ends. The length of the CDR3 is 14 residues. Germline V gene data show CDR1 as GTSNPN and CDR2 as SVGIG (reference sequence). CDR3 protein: CAWSRTSGANVLTF. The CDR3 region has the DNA TGTGCCTGGTCGAGGACCTCTGGGGCCAACGTCCTGACTTTC.

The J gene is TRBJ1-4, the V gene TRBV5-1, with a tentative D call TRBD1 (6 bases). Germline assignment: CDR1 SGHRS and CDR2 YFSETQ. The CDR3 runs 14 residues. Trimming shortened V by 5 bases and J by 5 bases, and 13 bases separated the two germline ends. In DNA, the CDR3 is TGCGCCAGCAGTCCCAATGGACAGAATGAAAAACTGTTTTTT. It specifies CASSPNGQNEKLFF.

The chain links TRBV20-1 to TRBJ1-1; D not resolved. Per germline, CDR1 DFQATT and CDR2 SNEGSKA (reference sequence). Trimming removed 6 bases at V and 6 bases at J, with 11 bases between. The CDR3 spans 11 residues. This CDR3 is CSASIGAEAFF. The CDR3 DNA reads TGCAGTGCGTCCATAGGCGCTGAAGCTTTCTTT.

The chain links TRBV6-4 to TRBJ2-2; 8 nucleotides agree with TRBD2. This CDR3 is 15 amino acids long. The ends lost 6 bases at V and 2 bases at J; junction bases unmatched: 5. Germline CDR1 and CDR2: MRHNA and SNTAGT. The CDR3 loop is CASSRAGVNTGELFF. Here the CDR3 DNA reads TGTGCCAGCAGCCGAGCGGGGGTTAACACCGGGGAGCTGTTTTTT.

CDR3 DNA: TGTGCCAGCAGCGAAAAAGGGCGGGGACCAACTAATGAAAAACTGTTTTTT. Translation gives CASSEKGRGPTNEKLFF. The chain uses TRBV5-4 and TRBJ1-4, with D tentatively TRBD1 (5 bases). Germline V gene lookup returns CDR1 SGHNT and CDR2 YYREEE (reference sequence). CDR3 length: 17 residues. With 4 bases removed from V and 0 bases from J, the gap between germline ends came to 16 bases.

The CDR3 nucleotides read TGTGCCAGCAGTCTCCGCCCCGACAGGGCTTACAATGAGCAGTTCTTC. It specifies CASSLRPDRAYNEQFF. The V gene is TRBV27, the J gene TRBJ2-1, with TRBD1 matching over 7 bases. The length of the CDR3 is 16 residues. In germline, CDR1 is MNHEY, CDR2 SMNVEV (reference sequence). With 5 bases clipped from V and 4 bases from J, the junction kept 11 bases outside the gene matches.

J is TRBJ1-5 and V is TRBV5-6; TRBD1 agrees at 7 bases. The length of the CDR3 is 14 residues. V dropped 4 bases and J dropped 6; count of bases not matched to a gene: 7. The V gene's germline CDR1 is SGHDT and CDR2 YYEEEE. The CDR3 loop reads CASSPAGGGQPQHF. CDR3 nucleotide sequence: TGTGCCAGCAGCCCGGCAGGGGGGGGTCAGCCCCAGCATTTT.

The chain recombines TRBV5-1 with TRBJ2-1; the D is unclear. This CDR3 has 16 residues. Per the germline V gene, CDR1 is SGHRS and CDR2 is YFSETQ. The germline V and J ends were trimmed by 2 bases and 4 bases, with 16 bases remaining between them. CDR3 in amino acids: CASSFLRFRLYNEQFF. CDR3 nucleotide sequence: TGCGCCAGCAGCTTCCTCAGGTTCAGGTTATACAATGAGCAGTTCTTC.